The rows below give T cell receptor beta chains drawn from one sample of a study of T cells in Graves' hyperthyroidism and ophthalmopathy. MiXCR, applied by TCRdb to the multiplex PCR reads, yields one record per CDR3 protein. The table has roughly 720,000 distinct CDR3 sequences, 17% seen once. Sequenced input: blood. The origin of the receptors is a man in his fifties or sixties with Graves' hyperthyroidism. Both conserved end residues are part of each CDR3. The D gene is left open where the match is weak. Size is stated for part of the rows, as once, few or many counts, or as a class when the clone is expanded.

v_gene: TRBV5-1
d_gene: -
j_gene: TRBJ2-1
abundance: many
CDR3aa: CASSFRVNEQFF
CDR3nt: TGCGCCAGCAGCTTCAGGGTAAATGAGCAGTTCTTC

v_gene: TRBV29-1
d_gene: -
j_gene: TRBJ2-3
abundance: many
CDR3aa: CSVVEVTDTQYF
CDR3nt: TGCAGCGTTGTTGAGGTCACAGATACGCAGTATTTT

v_gene: TRBV6-1
d_gene: -
j_gene: TRBJ1-1
abundance: many
CDR3aa: CASSEAVQVNTEAFF
CDR3nt: TGTGCCAGCAGTGAAGCCGTACAAGTGAACACTGAAGCTTTCTTT

v_gene: TRBV7-8
d_gene: -
j_gene: TRBJ2-1
abundance: many
CDR3aa: CASSFADFYNEQFF
CDR3nt: TGTGCCAGCAGCTTCGCGGACTTTTACAATGAGCAGTTCTTC

v_gene: TRBV12-3/TRBV12-4
d_gene: TRBD1
j_gene: TRBJ1-1
abundance: many
CDR3aa: CASSETGQNTEALF
CDR3nt: TGTGCCAGCAGTGAGACAGGGCAAAACACTGAAGCTCTCTTT

v_gene: TRBV14
d_gene: -
j_gene: TRBJ2-1
abundance: many
CDR3aa: CASSRGLSHNEQFF
CDR3nt: TGTGCCAGCAGCCGCGGACTAAGCCACAATGAGCAGTTCTTC

v_gene: TRBV2
d_gene: -
j_gene: TRBJ1-5
abundance: -
CDR3aa: CASSDITGMRQPQHF
CDR3nt: TGTGCCAGCAGTGACATTACAGGGATGAGGCAGCCCCAGCATTTT

v_gene: TRBV9
d_gene: -
j_gene: TRBJ2-3
abundance: few
CDR3aa: CASSVDRTPSDTQYF
CDR3nt: TGTGCCAGCAGCGTAGATCGGACTCCGTCTGATACGCAGTATTTT

v_gene: TRBV9
d_gene: -
j_gene: TRBJ2-5
abundance: many
CDR3aa: CASSVDGDETQYF
CDR3nt: TGTGCCAGCAGCGTAGATGGGGACGAGACCCAGTACTTC

v_gene: TRBV5-4
d_gene: -
j_gene: TRBJ1-6
abundance: once
CDR3aa: CASSLAGTANFSPLHF
CDR3nt: TGTGCCAGCAGCTTGGCTGGAACAGCCAATTTTTCACCCCTCCACTTT

v_gene: TRBV12-3/TRBV12-4
d_gene: -
j_gene: TRBJ2-4
abundance: many
CDR3aa: CASSLVRNQVKNIQYF
CDR3nt: TGTGCCAGCAGTTTAGTTAGAAATCAAGTCAAAAACATTCAGTACTTC

v_gene: TRBV6-2/TRBV6-3
d_gene: -
j_gene: TRBJ2-2
abundance: many
CDR3aa: CASTSRFGELFF
CDR3nt: TGTGCCAGCACCTCGCGATTCGGGGAGCTGTTTTTT

v_gene: TRBV6-5
d_gene: -
j_gene: TRBJ1-1
abundance: -
CDR3aa: CASSYLRAAANTEAFF
CDR3nt: TGTGCCAGCAGTTACCTGCGGGCGGCGGCGAACACTGAAGCTTTCTTT

v_gene: TRBV19
d_gene: -
j_gene: TRBJ2-1
abundance: few
CDR3aa: CASSILRGRNEQFF
CDR3nt: TGTGCCAGTAGTATTTTACGGGGCCGGAATGAGCAGTTCTTC

v_gene: TRBV12-3/TRBV12-4
d_gene: -
j_gene: TRBJ1-2
abundance: many
CDR3aa: CASSSNRGTINYGYTF
CDR3nt: TGTGCCAGCAGTTCCAACCGAGGCACTATTAACTATGGCTACACCTTC

v_gene: TRBV7-2
d_gene: -
j_gene: TRBJ2-1
abundance: many
CDR3aa: CASSLGFTNEQFF
CDR3nt: TGTGCCAGCAGCTTAGGGTTCACCAATGAGCAGTTCTTC

v_gene: TRBV2
d_gene: TRBD2
j_gene: TRBJ2-1
abundance: -
CDR3aa: CARGTSGNNEQFF
CDR3nt: TGTGCCAGAGGGACTAGCGGTAACAATGAGCAGTTCTTC

v_gene: TRBV25-1
d_gene: -
j_gene: TRBJ2-5
abundance: few
CDR3aa: CASSEQGGQETQYF
CDR3nt: TGTGCCAGCAGTGAGCAGGGAGGCCAAGAGACCCAGTACTTC

v_gene: TRBV25-1
d_gene: TRBD2
j_gene: TRBJ2-5
abundance: -
CDR3aa: CASSAGGGSGETQYF
CDR3nt: TGTGCCAGCAGTGCCGGCGGCGGGAGCGGTGAGACCCAGTACTTC

v_gene: TRBV18
d_gene: TRBD1
j_gene: TRBJ1-5
abundance: few
CDR3aa: CASSLNRGRQPQHF
CDR3nt: TGTGCCAGCTCCCTAAACAGGGGGCGACAGCCCCAGCATTTT

v_gene: TRBV5-5
d_gene: -
j_gene: TRBJ1-5
abundance: many
CDR3aa: CASSFDTSNQPQHF
CDR3nt: TGTGCCAGCAGCTTTGACACTAGCAATCAGCCCCAGCATTTT

v_gene: TRBV6-5
d_gene: -
j_gene: TRBJ1-1
abundance: few
CDR3aa: CASSYSSTEAFF
CDR3nt: TGTGCCAGCAGTTACTCAAGCACTGAAGCTTTCTTT

v_gene: TRBV3-1
d_gene: -
j_gene: TRBJ2-1
abundance: few
CDR3aa: CASKAEWDEQFF
CDR3nt: TGTGCCAGCAAAGCAGAGTGGGATGAGCAGTTCTTC

v_gene: TRBV6-1
d_gene: -
j_gene: TRBJ1-2
abundance: many
CDR3aa: CASSYDNPRDGYTF
CDR3nt: TGTGCCAGCAGTTACGACAATCCTAGGGATGGCTACACCTTC

v_gene: TRBV28
d_gene: TRBD2
j_gene: TRBJ2-3
abundance: many
CDR3aa: CASGWGEGSADTQYF
CDR3nt: TGTGCCAGCGGTTGGGGGGAGGGCTCCGCAGATACGCAGTATTTT

v_gene: TRBV29-1
d_gene: -
j_gene: TRBJ2-7
abundance: -
CDR3aa: CSAQGLGGYEQYF
CDR3nt: TGCAGCGCCCAGGGACTTGGGGGCTACGAGCAGTACTTC

v_gene: TRBV28
d_gene: TRBD1
j_gene: TRBJ2-6
abundance: few
CDR3aa: CASSSTGDGANVLTF
CDR3nt: TGTGCCAGCAGTTCAACAGGGGATGGGGCCAACGTCCTGACTTTC

v_gene: TRBV20-1
d_gene: TRBD2
j_gene: TRBJ2-7
abundance: -
CDR3aa: CSARSGLAVSYEQYF
CDR3nt: TGCAGTGCTAGGTCGGGACTAGCGGTTTCCTACGAGCAGTACTTC

v_gene: TRBV19
d_gene: TRBD2
j_gene: TRBJ2-7
abundance: few
CDR3aa: CASKPGLAGGPSEQYF
CDR3nt: TGTGCCAGTAAGCCGGGACTAGCGGGAGGGCCGTCTGAGCAGTACTTC

v_gene: TRBV18
d_gene: -
j_gene: TRBJ1-1
abundance: -
CDR3aa: CASSPPNYLRNTEAFF
CDR3nt: TGTGCCAGCTCACCACCGAATTACCTTAGGAACACTGAAGCTTTCTTT

v_gene: TRBV20-1
d_gene: -
j_gene: TRBJ1-5
abundance: -
CDR3aa: CSARSSVSGRNQPQHF
CDR3nt: TGCAGTGCTAGAAGCTCTGTAAGTGGTAGGAATCAGCCCCAGCATTTT

v_gene: TRBV5-1
d_gene: TRBD2
j_gene: TRBJ2-3
abundance: many
CDR3aa: CASSPSYVGGDTDTQYF
CDR3nt: TGCGCCAGCAGCCCCTCGTACGTGGGAGGGGATACAGATACGCAGTATTTT

v_gene: TRBV3-1
d_gene: TRBD1
j_gene: TRBJ1-1
abundance: many
CDR3aa: CASSQVRTGVEIGEAFF
CDR3nt: TGTGCCAGCAGCCAAGTCCGGACAGGGGTTGAAATCGGTGAAGCTTTCTTT

v_gene: TRBV7-2
d_gene: TRBD2
j_gene: TRBJ2-1
abundance: -
CDR3aa: CASSLASTSGLYNEQFF
CDR3nt: TGTGCCAGCAGCTTAGCCTCGACTAGCGGATTATACAATGAGCAGTTCTTC

v_gene: TRBV6-2/TRBV6-3
d_gene: -
j_gene: TRBJ2-7
abundance: many
CDR3aa: CASSYPSDGAYEQYF
CDR3nt: TGTGCCAGCAGTTACCCCTCCGATGGGGCCTACGAGCAGTACTTC

v_gene: TRBV9
d_gene: -
j_gene: TRBJ1-1
abundance: -
CDR3aa: CASSVGWGIETEAFF
CDR3nt: TGTGCCAGCAGCGTAGGGTGGGGGATTGAAACTGAAGCTTTCTTT

v_gene: TRBV6-5
d_gene: -
j_gene: TRBJ2-7
abundance: many
CDR3aa: CASSYGRAYEQYF
CDR3nt: TGTGCCAGCAGTTACGGCAGGGCCTACGAGCAGTACTTC

v_gene: TRBV27
d_gene: TRBD2
j_gene: TRBJ2-3
abundance: many
CDR3aa: CASSWQREKGSTDTQYF
CDR3nt: TGTGCCAGCAGTTGGCAGCGGGAGAAGGGGAGCACAGATACGCAGTATTTT

v_gene: TRBV7-9
d_gene: -
j_gene: TRBJ2-1
abundance: -
CDR3aa: CASSSPEDSYNEQFF
CDR3nt: TGTGCCAGCAGCTCCCCAGAGGACTCCTACAATGAGCAGTTCTTC

v_gene: TRBV19
d_gene: -
j_gene: TRBJ1-1
abundance: many
CDR3aa: CASSTFFLNTEAFF
CDR3nt: TGTGCCAGTAGTACCTTTTTTTTGAACACTGAAGCTTTCTTT

v_gene: TRBV7-2
d_gene: -
j_gene: TRBJ2-5
abundance: many
CDR3aa: CASSIQGGDETQYF
CDR3nt: TGTGCCAGCAGCATCCAGGGGGGAGATGAGACCCAGTACTTC

v_gene: TRBV19
d_gene: -
j_gene: TRBJ1-5
abundance: few
CDR3aa: CASSINGYQPQHF
CDR3nt: TGTGCCAGTAGTATTAACGGCTATCAGCCCCAGCATTTT

v_gene: TRBV2
d_gene: -
j_gene: TRBJ1-3
abundance: many
CDR3aa: CASRTDSAWDTIYF
CDR3nt: TGTGCCAGCAGAACGGACAGTGCCTGGGACACCATATATTTT

v_gene: TRBV7-6
d_gene: TRBD2
j_gene: TRBJ2-1
abundance: many
CDR3aa: CASSTRTSGSIYEQFF
CDR3nt: TGTGCCAGCAGCACTCGGACTAGCGGGAGTATCTATGAGCAGTTCTTC

v_gene: TRBV6-2/TRBV6-3
d_gene: TRBD1
j_gene: TRBJ2-7
abundance: -
CDR3aa: CASTETGRYEQYF
CDR3nt: TGTGCCAGCACCGAGACAGGGAGATACGAGCAGTACTTC

v_gene: TRBV3-1
d_gene: -
j_gene: TRBJ2-1
abundance: few
CDR3aa: CASSQDTNVYNEQFF
CDR3nt: TGTGCCAGCAGCCAAGATACTAACGTCTACAATGAGCAGTTCTTC

v_gene: TRBV12-3/TRBV12-4
d_gene: TRBD1
j_gene: TRBJ2-2
abundance: many
CDR3aa: CASSPGGTNTGELFF
CDR3nt: TGTGCCAGCAGCCCAGGGGGCACGAACACCGGGGAGCTGTTTTTT

v_gene: TRBV10-3
d_gene: -
j_gene: TRBJ2-1
abundance: many
CDR3aa: CAISESHSGVDNEQFF
CDR3nt: TGTGCCATCAGTGAGTCTCACAGCGGTGTTGACAATGAGCAGTTCTTC

v_gene: TRBV28
d_gene: TRBD1
j_gene: TRBJ2-1
abundance: many
CDR3aa: CASSLFPRGRNEQFF
CDR3nt: TGTGCCAGCAGTTTATTCCCCAGGGGGCGCAATGAGCAGTTCTTC

v_gene: TRBV4-1
d_gene: TRBD2
j_gene: TRBJ2-7
abundance: -
CDR3aa: CASSLTATSQSYEQYF
CDR3nt: TGCGCCAGCAGCCTCACTGCGACTAGCCAATCCTACGAGCAGTACTTC

v_gene: TRBV12-3/TRBV12-4
d_gene: -
j_gene: TRBJ2-5
abundance: -
CDR3aa: CASSLKTVQETQYF
CDR3nt: TGTGCCAGCAGTTTAAAGACAGTTCAAGAGACCCAGTACTTC

v_gene: TRBV6-5
d_gene: -
j_gene: TRBJ1-2
abundance: many
CDR3aa: CASSYSVLGNYGYTF
CDR3nt: TGTGCCAGCAGTTACTCGGTTCTGGGGAACTATGGCTACACCTTC

v_gene: TRBV29-1
d_gene: -
j_gene: TRBJ1-1
abundance: few
CDR3aa: CSVEFPDSENTEAFF
CDR3nt: TGCAGCGTTGAATTCCCGGACAGTGAGAACACTGAAGCTTTCTTT

v_gene: TRBV3-1
d_gene: -
j_gene: TRBJ2-7
abundance: many
CDR3aa: CASSRVSYEQYF
CDR3nt: TGTGCCAGCAGCCGGGTTTCCTACGAGCAGTACTTC

v_gene: TRBV18
d_gene: -
j_gene: TRBJ1-6
abundance: -
CDR3aa: CASSYDSSYNSPLHF
CDR3nt: TGTGCCAGCTCATACGACAGCTCCTATAATTCACCCCTCCACTTT

v_gene: TRBV6-1
d_gene: -
j_gene: TRBJ2-7
abundance: -
CDR3aa: CASSRSEGIYEQYF
CDR3nt: TGTGCCAGCAGTCGGTCTGAAGGGATATACGAGCAGTACTTC

v_gene: TRBV7-9
d_gene: -
j_gene: TRBJ2-1
abundance: many
CDR3aa: CASSSDASYNEQFF
CDR3nt: TGTGCCAGCAGCTCGGATGCCTCCTACAATGAGCAGTTCTTC

v_gene: TRBV7-8
d_gene: -
j_gene: TRBJ2-4
abundance: many
CDR3aa: CASSAILPGPLDIQYF
CDR3nt: TGTGCCAGCAGCGCTATCCTGCCGGGGCCCTTGGACATTCAGTACTTC

v_gene: TRBV4-1
d_gene: -
j_gene: TRBJ2-7
abundance: -
CDR3aa: CASSQESRGLYEQYF
CDR3nt: TGCGCCAGCAGCCAAGAGTCCAGGGGACTGTACGAGCAGTACTTC

v_gene: TRBV2
d_gene: TRBD2
j_gene: TRBJ2-1
abundance: many
CDR3aa: CASGGGSYNEQFF
CDR3nt: TGTGCCAGCGGGGGGGGTTCCTACAATGAGCAGTTCTTC